The 27 T cell receptor beta chains below all came from one sample that was sequenced in a study of STAT5B mutations in CD4+ large granular lymphocyte leukemia (dated by TCRdb to 2022 to 2024). Libraries were made using the immunoSEQ multiplex PCR assay. The table was pulled from immuneACCESS by TCRdb, which kept in-frame rearrangements only. Such tables lose some clones; where checked, under half of the loss comes from unresolved V genes, and the rest has no known cause. For this sample the table gives roughly 32,000 clones, of which around 82% were detected only once. Clones ranked in the top ten supply under 2.5% of the sample. Source material: CD4+ T cells from blood buffy coats. Receptors were obtained from a human donor in good health.

The chain carries TRBV6-5 and TRBJ2-5; tentatively, D is TRBD2 (6 bases). The germline CDR1 and CDR2 sequences are MNHEY and SVGAGI. Trimming pared 2 bases from V and 2 bases from J, leaving 12 bases between. The CDR3 runs 15 residues. This chain's CDR3 is CASSYAGGIQETQYF. CDR3 coding DNA: TGTGCCAGCAGTTACGCCGGCGGGATACAAGAGACCCAGTACTTC.

This clone was seen only a few times. This rearrangement joins TRBV6-1 to TRBJ1-1; D ambiguous. Germline V CDR1 and CDR2: MNHNS, SASEGT. This CDR3 has 15 amino acids. Between the trimmed V and J ends, which lost 1 base and 4 bases, there was a span of 13 bases. The CDR3 DNA reads TGTGCCAGCAGTGAAGATCGACATCCGACCACTGAAGCTTTCTTT. It codes for CASSEDRHPTTEAFF.

V is TRBV10-1 and J is TRBJ2-3, with D possibly TRBD1 on 6 matching bases. The V and J ends lost 7 bases and 4 bases respectively, with 15 bases between them. The CDR3 covers 14 residues. CDR1 and CDR2 from the germline V gene are WNHNN and SYGVQD (reference sequence). The CDR3 spells CASMGQGNPDTQYF. The CDR3 region has the DNA TGCGCCAGCATGGGGCAGGGGAACCCAGATACGCAGTATTTT.

The chain has TRBV27 and TRBJ1-2, with D possibly being TRBD1 (6 bases). The CDR3 totals 12 residues. The germline CDR1 and CDR2 sequences are MNHEY and SMNVEV (reference sequence). Trimming left V 5 bases short and J 5 bases short, with 9 bases between. DNA of the CDR3: TGTGCCAGCAGTCCTCAGGGGTATGGCTACACCTTC. Its translation: CASSPQGYGYTF.

This clone was picked up a small number of times. The chain carries TRBV7-9 and TRBJ1-6; 7 positions agree with TRBD1. The germline CDR1 and CDR2 sequences are SEHNR and FQNEAQ (reference sequence). CDR3 length: 13 amino acids. V gave up 1 base and J gave up 13 bases; unmatched junction bases: 4. The CDR3 reads CASSLGTGGPLHF. CDR3 bases: TGTGCCAGCAGCTTAGGGACAGGTGGGCCCCTCCACTTT. Combining the CDR3 with reference TRBV7-9 and TRBJ1-6 gives the whole variable domain DTGVSQNPRHKITKRGQNVTFRCDPISEHNRLYWYRQTLGQGPEFLTYFQNEAQLEKSRLLSDRFSAERPKGSFSTLEIQRTEQGDSAMYLCASSLGTGGPLHFGNGTRLTVT.

This CDR3 reads CASSFQGTSSYNEQFF. CDR3 DNA: TGCGCCAGCAGCTTTCAGGGGACAAGCTCCTACAATGAGCAGTTCTTC. The rearrangement uses TRBV5-1 and TRBJ2-1, with a possible D match to TRBD1 (6 bases). V dropped 2 bases and J dropped 0 bases, with 12 bases sitting between them. The CDR3 is made up of 16 amino acids. Per the germline V gene, CDR1 is SGHRS and CDR2 is YFSETQ.

The chain recombines TRBV5-6 with TRBJ2-2, with 7 bases identical to TRBD1. V was pared by 1 base and J by 5 bases, with 5 bases of the junction left unmatched. Germline loops: CDR1 SGHDT, CDR2 YYEEEE. The length of the CDR3 is 15 residues. CDR3: CASSLYRDRTGELFF. CDR3 DNA sequence: TGTGCCAGCAGCTTGTATCGGGACAGAACCGGGGAGCTGTTTTTT.

This rearrangement joins TRBV5-1 to TRBJ1-4, with 7 positions matching TRBD1. The germline CDR1 and CDR2 sequences are SGHRS and YFSETQ. V was pared by 7 bases and J by 5 bases, with 8 bases of the junction left unmatched. The CDR3 sequence is 14 residues long. The CDR3 loop is CASSGTAGNEKLFF. The CDR3 bases are TGCGCCAGCTCCGGGACAGCAGGGAATGAAAAACTGTTTTTT.

This clone was seen a handful of times. The chain uses TRBV6-5 and TRBJ1-1; a possible D gene is TRBD1 (5 bases). The CDR3 runs to 15 residues. Germline V gives CDR1 MNHEY, CDR2 SVGAGI. The V end was cut by 4 bases, the J end by 3 bases, with 15 bases between. CDR3 sequence (DNA): TGTGCCAGCAGTTTAAGGGAGACGGGGGACACTGAAGCTTTCTTT. This sequence encodes CASSLRETGDTEAFF.

V and J are TRBV4-2 and TRBJ2-7; a weak D match, TRBD2 (6 bases). The CDR3 is 13 residues long. The ends were cut back, 1 base at V and 9 bases at J, with 13 bases in the middle. Looked up from germline, CDR1 is LGHNA and CDR2 is YNFKEQ. The CDR3 loop reads CASSQAEVEGQYF. The CDR3 nucleotides are TGTGCCAGCAGCCAAGCCGAGGTGGAGGGGCAGTACTTC.

The chain is built from TRBV30 and TRBJ2-3, with a tentative D call TRBD2 (6 bases). The CDR3 length is 14 residues. Germline CDR1 GTSNPN, CDR2 SVGIG (reference sequence). Trimming removed 2 bases at V and 2 bases at J, with 11 bases between. This CDR3 reads CAWSRGSLTDTQYF. CDR3 DNA: TGTGCCTGGAGTCGGGGGTCCCTCACAGATACGCAGTATTTT.

This clone was seen more than once but under ten times. This chain links TRBV29-1 with TRBJ1-2; D not certain. Germline values: CDR1 SQVTM, CDR2 ANQGSEA. The length of the CDR3 is 12 residues. Trimming shortened V by 1 base and J by 6 bases, and 9 bases separated the two germline ends. The CDR3 DNA reads TGCAGCGTTGAAGTTAGACCACATGGCTACACCTTC. Amino acid sequence: CSVEVRPHGYTF.

The rearrangement uses TRBV9 and TRBJ2-3, with D tentatively TRBD1 or TRBD2 (5 bases each). Between the trimmed V and J ends, which lost 0 bases and 0 bases, there was a span of 11 bases. Germline V gene sequence: CDR1 SGDLS, CDR2 YYNGEE. The CDR3 is 16 residues long. This CDR3 is CASSVGGYGSTDTQYF. The CDR3 nucleotides read TGTGCCAGCAGCGTAGGGGGGTATGGTAGCACAGATACGCAGTATTTT.

This chain joins TRBV7-9 and TRBJ2-3; unclear D gene. Trimming pared 0 bases from V and 0 bases from J, leaving 4 bases between. Looked up from germline, CDR1 is SEHNR and CDR2 is FQNEAQ (reference sequence). This CDR3 has 14 residues. CDR3 sequence reads: CASSLATSTDTQYF. DNA for the CDR3: TGTGCCAGCAGCTTAGCGACAAGCACAGATACGCAGTATTTT.

This clone was detected only a few times. The chain has TRBV28 and TRBJ2-7; D ambiguous. Germline CDR1 reads MDHEN; CDR2 reads SYDVKM. The CDR3 loop spans 11 amino acids. V lost 3 bases to trimming and J lost 6 bases, with 6 bases between them. This CDR3 reads CASSFRSEQYF. In DNA form, the CDR3 reads TGTGCCAGCAGTTTCCGGAGCGAGCAGTACTTC. The variable domain in full, completed from reference TRBV28 and TRBJ2-7, reads DVKVTQSSRYLVKRTGEKVFLECVQDMDHENMFWYRQDPGLGLRLIYFSYDVKMKEKGDIPEGYSVSREKKERFSLILESASTNQTSMYLCASSFRSEQYFGPGTRLTVT.

This chain joins TRBV4-3 and TRBJ2-1; a possible D gene is TRBD1 (5 bases). V shed 1 base and J shed 8 bases, with 9 bases lying between them. Germline V gene lookup returns CDR1 LGHNA and CDR2 YSLEER. The CDR3 sequence is 13 residues long. The CDR3 spells CASSQVGAYEQFF. In nucleotides, the CDR3 is TGCGCCAGCAGCCAAGTAGGGGCCTATGAGCAGTTCTTC.

This sequence joins TRBV6-5 and TRBJ2-7; D is perhaps TRBD1 or TRBD2 (5 bases each). The ends were cut back, 4 bases at V and 2 bases at J, with 18 bases in the middle. This CDR3 has 16 amino acids. CDR1 MNHEY and CDR2 SVGAGI come from the germline V gene. The CDR3: CASSSPRWGIPYEQYF. In DNA, the CDR3 is TGTGCCAGCAGTTCCCCCCGGTGGGGGATCCCCTACGAGCAGTACTTC.

J is TRBJ2-3 and V is TRBV7-6; 10 bases line up with TRBD2. The CDR3 runs 16 residues. Germline CDR1 and CDR2: SGHVS and FNYEAQ. V was clipped by 5 bases and J by 0 bases; unmatched bases: 5. The DNA of the CDR3 is TGTGCCAGCAGCCCAACTAGCGGGGCTAGCACAGATACGCAGTATTTT. This gives the protein CASSPTSGASTDTQYF.

This rearrangement joins TRBV5-1 to TRBJ2-1, with 9 bases lining up with TRBD1. The length of the CDR3 is 15 residues. Per germline, CDR1 SGHRS and CDR2 YFSETQ. The trim removed 5 bases at V and 1 base at J, leaving 4 bases unmatched. CDR3 region: CASSRGTGSYNEQFF. The CDR3 DNA reads as TGCGCCAGCAGTCGAGGGACAGGGTCCTACAATGAGCAGTTCTTC.

The chain combines TRBV15 with TRBJ2-1; TRBD1 matches at 7 bases. CDR3 length: 15 amino acids. The ends lost 2 bases at V and 3 bases at J; junction bases unmatched: 4. Germline loops: CDR1 LNHNV, CDR2 YYDKDF (reference sequence). CDR3: CATSRSGQYYNEQFF. The DNA for the CDR3 is TGTGCCACCAGCAGATCGGGACAGTACTACAATGAGCAGTTCTTC.

The V call is TRBV28, the J call TRBJ1-2; 7 nucleotides agree with TRBD1. This CDR3 comprises 13 residues. The germline CDR1 and CDR2 sequences are MDHEN and SYDVKM. Trimming at V came to 6 bases and at J to 8 bases, leaving 9 bases not matched to a gene. In DNA form, the CDR3 reads TGTGCCAGCAGGGGGACAGCTGCCCAAGGCTACACCTTC. It translates to CASRGTAAQGYTF.

The chain carries TRBV6-5 and TRBJ2-7; TRBD1 aligns across 8 bases. J was trimmed by 6 bases and V by 1 base; bases with no gene match: 5. The CDR3 is 14 residues long. The germline V gene encodes CDR1 MNHEY and CDR2 SVGAGI. The DNA of the CDR3 is TGTGCCAGCAGTTACTTGGACAGGGCCTCCGAGCAGTACTTC. Translated: CASSYLDRASEQYF.

The chain uses TRBV18 and TRBJ1-3; D is undetermined. V dropped 1 base and J dropped 2 bases, with 9 bases sitting between them. Looked up from germline, CDR1 is KGHSH and CDR2 is LQKENI. The CDR3 runs to 15 residues. Here the CDR3 reads CASSPQDLAGNTIYF. CDR3 coding DNA: TGTGCCAGCTCACCACAGGACCTAGCTGGAAACACCATATATTTT.

This clone was observed a few times. The gene calls are TRBV27 and TRBJ1-2; 8 bases are shared with TRBD1. This CDR3 has 14 residues. The germline CDR1 and CDR2 sequences are MNHEY and SMNVEV (reference sequence). V lost 5 bases and J lost 6; bases outside the gene matches: 8. The CDR3, as DNA: TGTGCCAGCAGTCCACGGACAGGGAGAAATGGCTACACCTTC. It specifies CASSPRTGRNGYTF.

This chain links TRBV28 with TRBJ1-4; TRBD1 might be the D (5 bases). This CDR3 has 15 amino acids. Looked up from germline, CDR1 is MDHEN and CDR2 is SYDVKM. V gave up 2 bases and J gave up 4 bases, with 11 bases separating them. The CDR3 sequence is CASSLGRDFNEKLFF. CDR3 in DNA: TGTGCCAGCAGTTTAGGTAGGGACTTTAATGAAAAACTGTTTTTT.

The chain is built from TRBV6-1 and TRBJ2-1; TRBD2 aligns across 12 bases. Trimming cost V 7 bases and J 9 bases; bases outside gene matches: 10. Germline V lookup: CDR1 MNHNS, CDR2 SASEGT. This CDR3 contains 15 residues. In DNA, the CDR3 is TGTGCCAGCACCCTAGAGACTAGCGGGAGCATTGAGCAGTTCTTC. Amino acid sequence: CASTLETSGSIEQFF.

This chain joins TRBV30 and TRBJ1-4; possible D gene TRBD1, 5 bases. This CDR3 is built from 13 residues. Germline CDR1 GTSNPN, CDR2 SVGIG (reference sequence). Trimming shortened V by 1 base and J by 5 bases, and 8 bases separated the two germline ends. CDR3 sequence: CAWSGGGNEKLFF. The CDR3 bases are TGTGCCTGGAGTGGGGGGGGAAATGAAAAACTGTTTTTT. Full variable domain (missing parts from reference TRBV30 and TRBJ1-4): SQTIHQWPATLVQPVGSPLSLECTVEGTSNPNLYWYRQAAGRGLQLLFYSVGIGQISSEVPQNLSASRPQDRQFILSSKKLLLSDSGFYLCAWSGGGNEKLFFGSGTQLSVL.